The next 21 T cell receptor beta chains were all read from a single sample in a study of radiotherapy plus CTLA-4 blockade in lung cancer. Some clones are missing from TCRdb's copy, which holds only in-frame ones; the method was immunoSEQ multiplex PCR. This sample has roughly 44,000 clones; roughly 88% occur once, and the top ten carry approximately 7.8%. The material sequenced was peripheral blood, taken from a patient treated with radiotherapy plus ipilimumab. These receptors were taken from a human donor with non-small cell lung cancer whose response to radiotherapy plus ipilimumab could not be evaluated.

The CDR3 bases are TGCAGTGCTGTCAGGGGGAATGGCTACACCTTC. It is translated as CSAVRGNGYTF. V and J are TRBV20-1 and TRBJ1-2, with 7 nucleotides matching TRBD1. CDR1 is DFQATT and CDR2 is SNEGSKA in the germline V gene (reference sequence). CDR3 length: 11 residues. V was clipped by 5 bases and J by 6 bases; unmatched bases: 3.

J is TRBJ1-5 and V is TRBV4-3; the D gene is possibly TRBD1 (5 bases). Deletions cut 0 bases from V and 6 bases from J, with 12 bases between. CDR3 size: 15 residues. From germline, CDR1 is LGHNA and CDR2 YSLEER. CDR3: CASSQDVGGGQPQHF. The DNA of the CDR3 is TGCGCCAGCAGCCAAGATGTGGGGGGAGGTCAGCCCCAGCATTTT.

V and J are TRBV20-1 and TRBJ2-2, with 7 positions matching TRBD2. In germline, CDR1 is DFQATT, CDR2 SNEGSKA (reference sequence). J lost 7 bases, V lost 4 bases, and 0 bases had no gene match. The CDR3 totals 11 residues. CDR3 coding DNA: TGCAGTGCTACGGGGGGCGGGGAGCTGTTTTTT. It translates to CSATGGGELFF.

This chain connects TRBV29-1 to TRBJ2-5; maybe TRBD1 (5 bases). The DNA end favors TRBJ2-7, so the J call may be wrong. The CDR3 is 12 residues long. The germline V gene encodes CDR1 SQVTM and CDR2 ANQGSEA. The CDR3 coding sequence is TGCAGCGTGGGTCCAGGGATCTACGAGCAGTACTTC. Protein product: CSVGPGIYEQYF.

In this sample, this clone turned up once. The CDR3: CASSLNSQGFGYTF. The DNA for the CDR3 is TGTGCCAGCAGCTTAAATAGTCAGGGGTTTGGCTACACCTTC. The rearrangement links TRBV11-3 to TRBJ1-2; maybe TRBD1 (6 bases). There are 14 residues in the CDR3. Trimming stripped 2 bases from V and 7 bases from J, with 14 bases between. CDR1 is SGHNT, CDR2 YENEEA, per germline. Looking up the rest from reference TRBV11-3 and TRBJ1-2 gives the full variable domain: EAGVVQSPRYKIIEKKQPVAFWCNPISGHNTLYWYLQNLGQGPELLIRYENEEAVDDSQLPKDRFSAERLKGVDSTLKIQPAELGDSAVYLCASSLNSQGFGYTFGSGTRLTVV.

This rearrangement joins TRBV19 to TRBJ1-2, with D maybe TRBD1 (6 bases). The length of the CDR3 is 14 residues. V was shortened by 10 bases and J by 6 bases, with 21 bases between the two germline ends. The germline V gene has CDR1 LNHDA and CDR2 SQIVND (reference sequence). CDR3 DNA: TGTGCCATTCCCGACAGGACACGACGGGATGGCTACACCTTC. The encoded protein is CAIPDRTRRDGYTF.

The gene calls are TRBV6-5 and TRBJ1-5; D gene ambiguous. The CDR3 consists of 15 residues. The germline CDR1 and CDR2 sequences are MNHEY and SVGAGI. The germline V and J ends were trimmed by 0 bases and 1 base, with 7 bases remaining between them. CDR3: CASSYSEASNQPQHF. The CDR3, as DNA: TGTGCCAGCAGTTACTCTGAGGCCAGCAATCAGCCCCAGCATTTT.

The CDR3 sequence: CASSLEGTGNTEAFF. The CDR3 nucleotides read TGTGCCAGCAGCTTAGAGGGGACAGGGAACACTGAAGCTTTCTTT. This chain joins TRBV7-2 and TRBJ1-1; 8 nucleotides line up with TRBD1. The CDR3 spans 15 residues. The germline V gene has CDR1 SGHTA and CDR2 FQGNSA. Trimming removed 1 base from V and 1 base from J; junction bases left unmatched: 2.

This clone appeared once. The rearrangement uses TRBV14 and TRBJ2-1; possibly TRBD2 for D (5 bases). Germline loops: CDR1 SGHDN, CDR2 FVKESK. Trimming left V 1 base short and J 6 bases short, with 16 bases between. The length of the CDR3 is 16 residues. The CDR3 region is CASSQVANLAFNEQFF. For the CDR3, the DNA is TGTGCCAGCAGCCAAGTGGCAAATCTAGCCTTCAATGAGCAGTTCTTC.

This CDR3 reads CASSSWTGPDQPQHF. Written as DNA, the CDR3 is TGTGCCAGCAGCTCGTGGACAGGGCCTGATCAGCCCCAGCATTTT. The chain employs TRBV7-2 and TRBJ1-5; 8 bases line up with TRBD1. This CDR3 comprises 15 residues. The V segment lost 4 bases and the J segment 5 bases; nucleotides outside the gene matches: 7. Germline lookup yields CDR1 SGHTA and CDR2 FQGNSA.

The genes are TRBV7-8 and TRBJ2-7; 8 bases match TRBD2. Germline values: CDR1 SGHVS, CDR2 FQNEAQ. With 3 bases clipped from V and 3 bases from J, the junction kept 1 base outside the gene matches. The length of the CDR3 is 13 residues. The CDR3 protein is CASSFGGGYEQYF. The CDR3 DNA follows: TGTGCCAGCAGCTTCGGGGGGGGCTACGAGCAGTACTTC.

The chain uses TRBV7-9 and TRBJ2-1; 10 bases fit TRBD2. V dropped 5 bases and J dropped 7; count of bases not matched to a gene: 17. CDR1 is SEHNR, CDR2 FQNEAQ, per germline (reference sequence). CDR3 length equals 18 residues. Written as DNA, the CDR3 is TGTGCCAGCAGCCCACAAGTCCCTTTTAGCGGGGGGATGAATGAGCAGTTCTTC. This translates into CASSPQVPFSGGMNEQFF.

This clone came up once. The chain uses TRBV5-5 and TRBJ1-2; D is possibly TRBD1 (5 bases). The germline CDR1 and CDR2 sequences are SGHKS and YYEKEE (reference sequence). The CDR3 sequence is 15 residues long. The V gene lost 0 bases and the J gene lost 1 base, with 10 bases spanning the gap. The CDR3 spells CASSLAAGYNYGYTF. As DNA, the CDR3 is TGTGCCAGCAGCTTGGCGGCAGGGTATAACTATGGCTACACCTTC.

The chain uses TRBV4-3 and TRBJ2-7, with TRBD1 matching over 7 bases. CDR3 length: 14 residues. V shed 1 base and J 2 bases; nucleotides not matched to a gene: 2. Looked up from germline, CDR1 is LGHNA and CDR2 is YSLEER. The CDR3 DNA reads as TGCGCCAGCAGCCAAGGACAGGGCGCCTACGAGCAGTACTTC. Translation: CASSQGQGAYEQYF.

The V call is TRBV18, the J call TRBJ1-4; D gene unclear. CDR3 length equals 17 residues. Trimming removed 2 bases at V and 2 bases at J, with 15 bases between. Germline-derived CDR1 and CDR2 are KGHSH and LQKENI. The CDR3 sequence is CASSPSSGLGTNEKLFF. The CDR3 coding sequence is TGTGCCAGCTCACCATCCAGTGGACTGGGGACTAATGAAAAACTGTTTTTT.

The V call is TRBV18, the J call TRBJ1-2; 8 bases fit TRBD1. The CDR3 runs to 14 residues. V dropped 5 bases and J dropped 4; count of bases not matched to a gene: 6. Germline CDR1 KGHSH, CDR2 LQKENI. CDR3 region: CASSLGQGGYGYTF. DNA for the CDR3: TGTGCCAGCTCATTAGGACAGGGCGGCTATGGCTACACCTTC.

This chain links TRBV5-1 with TRBJ2-5; 15 positions match TRBD2. The V gene end was trimmed by 4 bases and the J gene end by 5 bases; junction bases not matched to a gene: 9. Germline-derived CDR1 and CDR2 are SGHRS and YFSETQ. The CDR3 has 17 amino acids. This CDR3 reads CASSPWTSGGAGETQYF. The CDR3 nucleotides are TGCGCCAGCAGCCCATGGACTAGCGGGGGGGCGGGTGAGACCCAGTACTTC.

This chain connects TRBV28 to TRBJ2-5, with D possibly TRBD1 on 5 matching bases. The J call may be wrong; the DNA end is better matched by TRBJ2-7. Germline assignment: CDR1 MDHEN and CDR2 SYDVKM. This CDR3 region has 12 residues. The CDR3 loop is CASTRQPYEQYF. In nucleotides, the CDR3 is TGTGCCAGCACGAGACAGCCCTACGAGCAGTACTTC.

The chain employs TRBV5-5 and TRBJ2-7; TRBD2 might be the D (5 bases). CDR3 length: 16 amino acids. V was clipped by 4 bases and J by 6 bases, with 23 bases between them. Germline V gene lookup returns CDR1 SGHKS and CDR2 YYEKEE (reference sequence). CDR3 protein: CASSLVGLRVRGEQYF. In nucleotides, the CDR3 is TGTGCCAGCAGCCTCGTGGGGTTGAGGGTACGTGGCGAGCAGTACTTC.

The chain recombines TRBV28 with TRBJ2-1, with 8 bases identical to TRBD1. This CDR3 has 15 residues. V gave up 4 bases and J gave up 3 bases; unmatched junction bases: 5. The germline gives CDR1 MDHEN, CDR2 SYDVKM. CDR3 coding DNA: TGTGCCAGCAGTTCCGGGACAGGCAACTACAATGAGCAGTTCTTC. It is translated as CASSSGTGNYNEQFF.

This chain links TRBV5-4 with TRBJ1-1; 7 bases agree with TRBD1. The CDR3 is 15 amino acids. Trimming at V came to 4 bases and at J to 2 bases, leaving 8 bases not matched to a gene. Germline V CDR1 and CDR2: SGHNT, YYREEE (reference sequence). Here the CDR3 reads CASSPVGGLNTEAFF. The CDR3 region has the DNA TGTGCCAGCAGCCCGGTAGGGGGCCTCAACACTGAAGCTTTCTTT.